Listed below are T cell receptor beta chains from one sample, sequenced in a study of OX40 agonist ivuxolimab in advanced cancers. TCRdb's copy holds only in-frame clones and misses some; the assay was immunoSEQ multiplex PCR. The sample holds nearly 65,000 clones, roughly nine tenths seen once. The input for sequencing was CD4+ or CD8+ T cells sorted from blood, taken in a trial of the OX40 agonist ivuxolimab. Receptors originate from an adult with an advanced solid tumor such as melanoma, head and neck, liver or kidney cancer. CDR3s include the opening cysteine and the closing phenylalanine or tryptophan. D genes are given only for firm matches. Clone size is not always given. Where it is, it says once, few, many or a class for expanded clones.

abundance,v_gene,d_gene,j_gene,CDR3nt,CDR3aa
-,TRBV11-2,TRBD1,TRBJ1-2,TGTGCCAGCAGCACATCCGGGACAGGGCTCCAACGGCTCTATGGCTACACCTTC,CASSTSGTGLQRLYGYTF
-,TRBV6-6,-,TRBJ2-1,TGTGCCAGCAGTAGGGGCGTGGAGCAGTTCTTC,CASSRGVEQFF
-,TRBV7-9,-,TRBJ2-7,TGTGCCAGCAGCGAACACTACGAGCAGTACTTC,CASSEHYEQYF
once,TRBV27,-,TRBJ2-7,TGTGCCAGCAGAGACCGGGTTCACTACGAGCAGTACTTC,CASRDRVHYEQYF
-,TRBV11-1,TRBD2,TRBJ2-5,TGTGCCAGCAGCTCCCCGGGACTAGCGGGGTTCCAAGAGACCCAGTACTTC,CASSSPGLAGFQETQYF
-,TRBV29-1,-,TRBJ2-2,TGCAGCGTTCCCCTAGCCGGGGAGCTGTTTTTT,CSVPLAGELFF
-,TRBV7-9,-,TRBJ2-7,TGTGCCAGCAGCTTACCAGGGTGGGCCTACGAGCAGTACTTC,CASSLPGWAYEQYF
-,TRBV27,TRBD1,TRBJ2-1,TGTGCCAGCAGTTTGGGCCCGGGACAGTTATATGATGAGCAGTTCTTC,CASSLGPGQLYDEQFF
-,TRBV4-1,-,TRBJ2-3,TGCGCCAGCAGCCCTTGGGAGCCAGGGACCCAAGATACGCAGTATTTT,CASSPWEPGTQDTQYF
-,TRBV9,-,TRBJ2-5,TGTGCCAGCAGCGTAGGGATTAGTCAAGAGACCCAGTACTTC,CASSVGISQETQYF
-,TRBV19,TRBD1,TRBJ2-7,TGTGCCAGTAGTATCCGGACAGGGCAAGCCGAGCAGTACTTC,CASSIRTGQAEQYF
-,TRBV15,-,TRBJ2-2,TGTGCCACCAGCAGAGATAATGGCCGCGGGGAGCTGTTTTTT,CATSRDNGRGELFF
-,TRBV5-1,-,TRBJ2-3,TGCGCCAGCAGCTTGGACCTTGAGACGCAGTATTTT,CASSLDLETQYF
-,TRBV7-9,TRBD2,TRBJ2-7,TGTGCCAGCAGCACCGGACTAGCGATAGTCGAGCAGTACTTC,CASSTGLAIVEQYF
-,TRBV5-6,-,TRBJ1-1,TGTGCCAGCAGCTTGACTACGTGGGAAGCTTTCTTT,CASSLTTWEAFF
-,TRBV6-1,-,TRBJ1-5,TGTGCCAGCAGTGAATTCCAACAGTTCAATCAGCCCCAGCATTTT,CASSEFQQFNQPQHF
-,TRBV7-9,-,TRBJ2-3,TGTGCCAGCAGCTCCGAGGGTAGGACAGATACGCAGTATTTT,CASSSEGRTDTQYF
-,TRBV15,-,TRBJ2-3,TGTGCCACCAGCCCGAACACAGATACGCAGTATTTT,CATSPNTDTQYF
-,TRBV28,TRBD2,TRBJ2-1,TGTGCCAGCAGTTTTTCTCCGGGACTAGCGGGGGGCCTTCAGTTCTTC,CASSFSPGLAGGLQFF
once,TRBV28,-,TRBJ2-7,TGTGCCAGCAGCTCCGGGCTAAATGCGGGCGGGACCCTTTACGAGCAGTACTTC,CASSSGLNAGGTLYEQYF
-,TRBV7-8,-,TRBJ2-3,TGTGCCAGCAGCTTAGCCCGACCAGATACGCAGTATTTT,CASSLARPDTQYF
-,TRBV4-2,-,TRBJ2-5,TGTGCCAGCAGCCAAACTATGACGGGAGAGGGTTGGGAGACCCAGTACTTC,CASSQTMTGEGWETQYF
-,TRBV28,TRBD2,TRBJ2-7,TGTGCCAGCAGTTTGGGGACTAGCGGGATCTACGAGCAGTACTTC,CASSLGTSGIYEQYF
-,TRBV9,TRBD1,TRBJ2-6,TGTGCCAGCAGCCCTCAGGGACAGGAATACTCTGGGGCCAACGTCCTGACTTTC,CASSPQGQEYSGANVLTF
-,TRBV6-4,TRBD2,TRBJ2-1,TGTGCCAGCAGCCTACTAGCGGGGGGGAACAATGAGCAGTTCTTC,CASSLLAGGNNEQFF
-,TRBV7-9,-,TRBJ1-2,TGTGCCAGCAGCCCCTGGACAGCTAACTATGGCTACACCTTC,CASSPWTANYGYTF
-,TRBV7-9,TRBD2,TRBJ2-7,TGTGCCAGCAGCCCTCGGACTAGCGTAGCCTACGAGCAGTACTTC,CASSPRTSVAYEQYF
-,TRBV5-4,TRBD2,TRBJ2-1,TGTGCCAGCAGGTACGGACTAGCGGGGTACAATGAGCAGTTCTTC,CASRYGLAGYNEQFF
-,TRBV28,-,TRBJ2-7,TGTGCCAGCAGTTTAGTACTAGCTGCTTCACACTCCTACGAGCAGTACTTC,CASSLVLAASHSYEQYF
-,TRBV4-1,TRBD2,TRBJ2-3,TGCGCCAGCAGCCATTTCTCCGGGACTAGAAACACAGATACGCAGTATTTT,CASSHFSGTRNTDTQYF
-,TRBV7-9,-,TRBJ1-2,TGTGCCAGCAGCTTTTTAGGATCCGGCTACACCTTC,CASSFLGSGYTF
-,TRBV11-1,TRBD2,TRBJ2-1,TGTGCCAGCAGCTTAACTAGCGGAATGAGCTCCTACAATGAGCAGTTCTTC,CASSLTSGMSSYNEQFF
-,TRBV6-6,-,TRBJ1-1,TGTGCCAGCAGTTACTCGACGGGACTGCGGGCGGCTGCTTTCTTT,CASSYSTGLRAAAFF
-,TRBV7-9,-,TRBJ1-5,TGTGCCAGCAGCTTAGAAGGGGGATTTCAGCCCCAGCATTTT,CASSLEGGFQPQHF
-,TRBV4-1,-,TRBJ1-1,TGCGCCAGCAGCCAAGCGCCGCCCGAGGGAAGCGCCGACACTGAAGCTTTCTTT,CASSQAPPEGSADTEAFF
few,TRBV19,-,TRBJ2-1,TGTGCCAGTAGTATAGCCCGAACTAGCTGGGGTGAGCAGTTCTTC,CASSIARTSWGEQFF
-,TRBV5-1,TRBD1,TRBJ1-1,TGCGCCAGCGGACGACTCGGACAGGGGAACACTGAAGCTTTCTTT,CASGRLGQGNTEAFF
-,TRBV13,-,TRBJ1-5,TGTGCCAGCAGCTTAGGCCCGTCAGTTGGGGATCAGCCCCAGCATTTT,CASSLGPSVGDQPQHF
-,TRBV2,-,TRBJ1-1,TGTGCCAGCAGTGTCTTCCAGGGCTGGAACACTGAAGCTTTCTTT,CASSVFQGWNTEAFF
-,TRBV4-1,-,TRBJ1-1,TGCGCCAGCAGCCAAGTCGGGGCAGGCATTCACACTGAAGCTTTCTTT,CASSQVGAGIHTEAFF
-,TRBV30,-,TRBJ1-2,TGTGCCTGGGGAGTTCCGGGGACGGAAAACTATGGCTACACCTTC,CAWGVPGTENYGYTF
-,TRBV9,TRBD1,TRBJ1-4,TGTGCCAGCAGCGAGGGCAGGGGGGAGACTAATGAAAAACTGTTTTTT,CASSEGRGETNEKLFF
few,TRBV7-9,-,TRBJ2-3,TGTGCCAGCAGCTTTGCGGTTTTGGACCGGGGTACGCAGTATTTT,CASSFAVLDRGTQYF
-,TRBV19,-,TRBJ1-5,TGTGCCAGTAGTATCGAGGGTAACAATCAGCCCCAGCATTTT,CASSIEGNNQPQHF
-,TRBV7-9,-,TRBJ2-7,TGTGCCAGCAGCTTTGGCGGGATCGAGCAGTACTTC,CASSFGGIEQYF
-,TRBV4-1,TRBD1,TRBJ1-3,TGCGCCAGCAGCCAAGGGACAGGCCTATACTCTGGAAACACCATATATTTT,CASSQGTGLYSGNTIYF
-,TRBV5-1,-,TRBJ2-3,TGCGCCAGCAGCTTTAACTCGTGGAGCACAGATACGCAGTATTTT,CASSFNSWSTDTQYF
-,TRBV5-1,TRBD1,TRBJ2-7,TGCGCCAGCAGCTACGGGACAGGGCGGTGGGAGGGCCCCCACGAGCAGTACTTC,CASSYGTGRWEGPHEQYF
once,TRBV4-1,-,TRBJ1-1,TGCGCCAGCGGATTAGGGGGATCCACTGAAGCTTTCTTT,CASGLGGSTEAFF